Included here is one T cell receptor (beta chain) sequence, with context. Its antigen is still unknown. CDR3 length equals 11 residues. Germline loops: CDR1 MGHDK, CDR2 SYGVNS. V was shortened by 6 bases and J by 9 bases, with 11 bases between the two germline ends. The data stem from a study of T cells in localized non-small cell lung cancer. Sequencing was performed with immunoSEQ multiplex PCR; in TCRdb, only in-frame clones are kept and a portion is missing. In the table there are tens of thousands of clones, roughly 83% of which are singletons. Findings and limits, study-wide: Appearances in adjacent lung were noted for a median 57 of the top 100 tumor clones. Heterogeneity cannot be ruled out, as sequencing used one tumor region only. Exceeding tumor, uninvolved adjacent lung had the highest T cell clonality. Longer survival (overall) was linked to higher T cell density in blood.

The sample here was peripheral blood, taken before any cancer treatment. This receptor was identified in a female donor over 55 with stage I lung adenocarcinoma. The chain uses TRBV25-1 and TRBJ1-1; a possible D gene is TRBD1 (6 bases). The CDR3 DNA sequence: TGTGCCAGCAGGGGGGGCTACCAAGCTTTCTTT. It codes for CASRGGYQAFF.